This TCR beta chain was recorded in a study of T cell repertoires in cytomegalovirus infection. Study results and caveats: HLA-C-restricted CMV-specific TCR beta clonotypes prevailed in the ex vivo response.

Each CDR3 protein gets one entry after TCRdb re-called the reads with MiXCR. The sample lists some 680,000 distinct CDR3 sequences; less than 40% were seen once. On this clonotype itself: Antigen unknown.

The V and J ends lost 6 bases and 9 bases, in that order; junction bases with no gene match: 4. CDR1 and CDR2 (germline): MNHEY, SVGEGT. The CDR3 sequence is 12 residues long. This receptor was identified in a human donor in good health (CMV status not recorded). Some clones in this sample may be carry-over from other donors' samples. Specimen: PBMCs. The V and J genes are TRBV6-2 or TRBV6-3 and TRBJ2-3; 9 positions match TRBD1. CDR3 region: CASRKQGATQYF. CDR3 bases: TGTGCCAGCAGGAAACAGGGGGCAACGCAGTATTTT.